These T cell receptor beta chains were read from a single sample in a study of OX40 agonist ivuxolimab in advanced cancers. TCRdb's table, derived via immunoSEQ multiplex PCR, lists solely in-frame clones and lacks some. The sample includes more than 20,000 clones, approximately 80% of them seen just once. Sequenced here: CD4+ or CD8+ T cells sorted from blood, sampled in a trial of the OX40 agonist ivuxolimab. The receptors come from an adult with an advanced solid tumor such as melanoma, head and neck, liver or kidney cancer. Each CDR3 is given with its conserved first and last residue. The D gene is left open where the match is weak. Only part of the rows carry a size: once, few, many, or a class if the clone is expanded.

j_call: TRBJ2-3; clone_size: .; d_call: .; v_call: TRBV4-1; cdr3_aa: CASSQAGSAGTDTQYF; cdr3_nt: TGCGCCAGCAGCCAAGCGGGGAGCGCCGGCACAGATACGCAGTATTTT
j_call: TRBJ2-7; clone_size: .; d_call: .; v_call: TRBV5-4; cdr3_aa: CASSLDPLGTYEQYF; cdr3_nt: TGTGCCAGCAGCTTGGACCCCTTAGGGACCTACGAGCAGTACTTC
j_call: TRBJ1-6; clone_size: few; d_call: TRBD1; v_call: TRBV6-1; cdr3_aa: CASSDGTGYSPLHF; cdr3_nt: TGTGCCAGCAGTGACGGGACAGGGTATTCACCCCTCCACTTT
j_call: TRBJ2-1; clone_size: .; d_call: TRBD1; v_call: TRBV14; cdr3_aa: CASSPRGRLDNEQFF; cdr3_nt: TGTGCCAGCAGCCCCAGGGGGCGTCTCGACAATGAGCAGTTCTTC
j_call: TRBJ1-2; clone_size: .; d_call: .; v_call: TRBV27; cdr3_aa: CASSTDRYYGYTF; cdr3_nt: TGTGCCAGCAGCACTGACAGATACTATGGCTACACCTTC
j_call: TRBJ2-1; clone_size: medium-sized; d_call: .; v_call: TRBV10-3; cdr3_aa: CAISESGRGNAYNEQFF; cdr3_nt: TGTGCCATCAGTGAGTCGGGCAGGGGTAATGCCTACAATGAGCAGTTCTTC
j_call: TRBJ2-7; clone_size: .; d_call: TRBD1; v_call: TRBV2; cdr3_aa: CARGTGGSYEQYF; cdr3_nt: TGTGCCAGAGGTACAGGGGGGAGCTACGAGCAGTACTTC
j_call: TRBJ2-7; clone_size: .; d_call: TRBD1; v_call: TRBV29-1; cdr3_aa: CSVRDSSSQYF; cdr3_nt: TGCAGCGTTCGGGACAGCTCCTCCCAGTACTTC
j_call: TRBJ1-4; clone_size: .; d_call: .; v_call: TRBV14; cdr3_aa: CASSQDSGSSRKLFF; cdr3_nt: TGTGCCAGCAGCCAAGACTCGGGGAGTTCCCGAAAACTGTTTTTT
j_call: TRBJ2-4; clone_size: .; d_call: .; v_call: TRBV4-1; cdr3_aa: CASSQVGTGTTLAKNIQYF; cdr3_nt: TGCGCCAGCAGCCAAGTGGGGACCGGGACCACCCTAGCCAAAAACATTCAGTACTTC
j_call: TRBJ2-1; clone_size: .; d_call: TRBD2; v_call: TRBV7-2; cdr3_aa: CASSMLIAGGASEQFF; cdr3_nt: TGTGCCAGCAGCATGTTAATAGCGGGAGGAGCGAGTGAGCAGTTCTTC
j_call: TRBJ1-5; clone_size: .; d_call: .; v_call: TRBV5-5; cdr3_aa: CASSPGAWEWDQPQHF; cdr3_nt: TGTGCCAGCAGCCCTGGGGCCTGGGAGTGGGATCAGCCCCAGCATTTT
j_call: TRBJ2-1; clone_size: .; d_call: TRBD2; v_call: TRBV11-2; cdr3_aa: CASSLASSGSYNEQFF; cdr3_nt: TGTGCCAGCAGCTTAGCATCCAGCGGGAGCTACAATGAGCAGTTCTTC
j_call: TRBJ1-2; clone_size: few; d_call: .; v_call: TRBV11-3; cdr3_aa: CASSLGTPATF; cdr3_nt: TGTGCCAGCAGCCTCGGGACTCCGGCGACCTTC
j_call: TRBJ1-4; clone_size: .; d_call: .; v_call: TRBV6-1; cdr3_aa: CASSEASQGIATNEKLFF; cdr3_nt: TGTGCCAGCAGTGAAGCATCTCAAGGGATTGCAACTAATGAAAAACTGTTTTTT
j_call: TRBJ2-7; clone_size: .; d_call: TRBD1; v_call: TRBV7-9; cdr3_aa: CASSLDLMTGQGAYEQYF; cdr3_nt: TGTGCCAGCAGCTTAGACCTTATGACCGGACAGGGAGCCTACGAGCAGTACTTC
j_call: TRBJ1-1; clone_size: .; d_call: .; v_call: TRBV7-9; cdr3_aa: CASSLVGTYTEAFF; cdr3_nt: TGTGCCAGCAGCTTAGTAGGGACGTACACTGAAGCTTTCTTT
j_call: TRBJ2-7; clone_size: .; d_call: .; v_call: TRBV7-9; cdr3_aa: CASSLVQGDSEQYF; cdr3_nt: TGTGCCAGCAGCTTAGTACAGGGAGATTCCGAGCAGTACTTC
j_call: TRBJ1-1; clone_size: .; d_call: .; v_call: TRBV11-2; cdr3_aa: CASSVDSGMNTEAFF; cdr3_nt: TGTGCCAGCAGCGTTGACAGCGGTATGAACACTGAAGCTTTCTTT
j_call: TRBJ2-5; clone_size: .; d_call: TRBD2; v_call: TRBV19; cdr3_aa: CASSVRLAQETQYF; cdr3_nt: TGTGCCAGTAGTGTAAGACTAGCACAAGAGACCCAGTACTTC
j_call: TRBJ2-3; clone_size: .; d_call: TRBD2; v_call: TRBV5-1; cdr3_aa: CASSLLSSGADTQYF; cdr3_nt: TGCGCCAGCAGCTTGTTATCTAGCGGGGCAGATACGCAGTATTTT
j_call: TRBJ2-4; clone_size: .; d_call: .; v_call: TRBV6-1; cdr3_aa: CATGPRGAKNIQYF; cdr3_nt: TGTGCTACAGGCCCGAGGGGGGCCAAAAACATTCAGTACTTC
j_call: TRBJ1-2; clone_size: .; d_call: .; v_call: TRBV19; cdr3_aa: CASSPSGIGRGPYGYTF; cdr3_nt: TGTGCCAGTAGTCCGAGTGGGATAGGCAGGGGACCCTATGGCTACACCTTC
j_call: TRBJ1-1; clone_size: .; d_call: TRBD1; v_call: TRBV5-4; cdr3_aa: CASSLDRGVRTEAFF; cdr3_nt: TGTGCCAGCAGCCTGGACAGGGGAGTGAGAACTGAAGCTTTCTTT
j_call: TRBJ2-3; clone_size: .; d_call: TRBD2; v_call: TRBV10-1; cdr3_aa: CASSESPGGSTDTQYF; cdr3_nt: TGCGCCAGCAGTGAGTCACCGGGAGGGAGCACAGATACGCAGTATTTT
j_call: TRBJ2-7; clone_size: .; d_call: TRBD1; v_call: TRBV6-5; cdr3_aa: CATRPGQGYYEQYF; cdr3_nt: TGTGCCACCCGACCGGGACAGGGGTACTACGAGCAGTACTTC
j_call: TRBJ2-7; clone_size: .; d_call: .; v_call: TRBV6-1; cdr3_aa: CASSGPSAGTHYEQYF; cdr3_nt: TGTGCCAGCAGTGGCCCAAGCGCGGGGACCCACTACGAGCAGTACTTC
j_call: TRBJ1-1; clone_size: .; d_call: .; v_call: TRBV7-9; cdr3_aa: CASSSMNTEAFF; cdr3_nt: TGTGCCAGCAGCTCAATGAACACTGAAGCTTTCTTT
j_call: TRBJ2-7; clone_size: .; d_call: TRBD1; v_call: TRBV19; cdr3_aa: CASSIGRGQAYSYEQYF; cdr3_nt: TGTGCCAGTAGTATAGGCAGGGGGCAAGCATATTCCTACGAGCAGTACTTC
j_call: TRBJ1-2; clone_size: .; d_call: TRBD1; v_call: TRBV4-1; cdr3_aa: CASSQDKQGFYGYTF; cdr3_nt: TGCGCCAGCAGCCAAGATAAACAGGGGTTCTATGGCTACACCTTC
j_call: TRBJ2-6; clone_size: .; d_call: .; v_call: TRBV7-3; cdr3_aa: CASSDGTLLSGANVLTF; cdr3_nt: TGTGCCAGCAGCGACGGGACCTTACTCTCTGGGGCCAACGTCCTGACTTTC
j_call: TRBJ2-7; clone_size: .; d_call: .; v_call: TRBV7-9; cdr3_aa: CASSSSWGIYEQYF; cdr3_nt: TGTGCCAGCAGCTCTAGTTGGGGTATCTACGAGCAGTACTTC
j_call: TRBJ1-1; clone_size: .; d_call: .; v_call: TRBV11-3; cdr3_aa: CASSSPGTEAFF; cdr3_nt: TGTGCCAGCAGCTCCCCCGGGACTGAAGCTTTCTTT
j_call: TRBJ2-7; clone_size: .; d_call: .; v_call: TRBV5-6; cdr3_aa: CASSLGTGSSEQYF; cdr3_nt: TGTGCCAGCAGCTTGGGTACAGGGAGCAGCGAGCAGTACTTC
j_call: TRBJ2-2; clone_size: few; d_call: .; v_call: TRBV7-9; cdr3_aa: CASSNTGLAGELFF; cdr3_nt: TGTGCCAGCAGCAATACAGGGTTAGCCGGGGAGCTGTTTTTT
j_call: TRBJ2-3; clone_size: .; d_call: .; v_call: TRBV9; cdr3_aa: CASSIDPPSTDTQYF; cdr3_nt: TGTGCCAGCAGCATCGACCCCCCTAGCACAGATACGCAGTATTTT
j_call: TRBJ2-7; clone_size: once; d_call: .; v_call: TRBV2; cdr3_aa: CASIGGIYEQYF; cdr3_nt: TGTGCCAGCATCGGGGGCATCTACGAGCAGTACTTC
j_call: TRBJ2-5; clone_size: .; d_call: .; v_call: TRBV7-2; cdr3_aa: CASGNYRETQYF; cdr3_nt: TGTGCCAGCGGGAATTACAGGGAGACCCAGTACTTC